The source of this TCR beta chain is a study of blood T cells in healthy people across ages. Overall study results and limits: Older individuals had lower TCR beta diversity per million T cells (the decline was roughly linear).

Combining a sample-barcoded 5' primer with a J-beta primer mix, a second PCR ran for 7 to 11 cycles. CDR3-containing paired-end reads numbered at least 2.5 million in each sample. TCRdb reprocessed the 5' RACE reads with MiXCR, giving one entry per CDR3 protein. The sample holds hundreds of thousands of distinct CDR3 sequences, about 51% seen once. The CDR3 is made up of 16 amino acids. V shed 0 bases and J shed 4 bases, with 13 bases lying between them. CDR1 is LNHNV and CDR2 is YYDKDF in the germline V gene (reference sequence). This clonotype was recorded only once. Its antigen is not identified. Healthy Russian Caucasian donors spanned ages roughly 6 to 90 years. Total RNA extracted from each sample amounted to at least 6 micrograms.

Sequencing was performed on blood. The clonotype was recovered from a woman of 80 years or more in good health. The chain carries TRBV15 and TRBJ1-5, with D hard to call. The CDR3 DNA sequence: TGTGCCACCAGCAGAGATCCCTATGTGGGTAATCAGCCCCAGCATTTT. Its protein product is CATSRDPYVGNQPQHF.